This T cell receptor (beta chain) is drawn from a study of T cell repertoires in ileal Crohn's disease. Described time point: inflamed ileum from the surgical specimen. Using immunoSEQ multiplex PCR, the repertoire was profiled, and TCRdb retains in-frame clones only, with some absent. This table has around 15,000 clones, more than 85% appearing once. Sequenced: ileal tissue. The sequence derives from an adult with Crohn's disease.

The CDR3 protein is CASSFVEGFRREQYF. In DNA, the CDR3 is TGTGCCAGCAGTTTCGTTGAGGGTTTTCGCCGCGAGCAGTACTTC. The V and J genes are TRBV27 and TRBJ2-7; D perhaps matches TRBD2 (5 bases). V lost 3 bases and J 6 bases, leaving 18 bases between the germline ends. Germline CDR1 reads MNHEY; CDR2 reads SMNVEV (reference sequence). The CDR3 covers 15 residues.